This T cell receptor beta chain derives from a study of STAT5B mutations in CD4+ large granular lymphocyte leukemia. General study points: TRBV06-family usage was enriched in top patient clones (8/27) versus controls (2/35). CD4-sorted patient repertoires seemed more clonal than healthy CD4+ repertoires.

Only in-frame clones appear in the TCRdb table, and some are missing; sequencing was by immunoSEQ multiplex PCR. Among 30,000 to 40,000 clones listed, around 89% were seen once. Trimming cost V 1 base and J 4 bases; bases outside gene matches: 10. The CDR3 is 18 amino acids. CDR1 and CDR2 (germline): LGHNA, YSLEER. As to this clone: Its antigen is not known.

The sample comprised CD4+ T cells from blood buffy coats. The chain carries TRBV4-3 and TRBJ1-1, with 12 bases fitting TRBD1. This TCR derives from a human donor in good health. The CDR3 DNA is TGCGCCAGCAGCCAAGCAAGGGGACAGGGGGCTTTTATCACTGAAGCTTTCTTT. Protein sequence: CASSQARGQGAFITEAFF.